Each of the 24 T cell receptor beta chains below was sequenced from the same sample in a study of T cell responses to AZD1222 COVID-19 vaccine. Assay: immunoSEQ multiplex PCR; the TCRdb copy retains only in-frame clones and omits some. The table has more than 95,000 clones, roughly 88% seen once. The input for sequencing was peripheral blood, taken 28 days after the second AZD1222 dose. The source is an adult who received the AZD1222 COVID-19 vaccine.

This clone has more than one count but fewer than ten. The V gene is TRBV7-2, the J gene TRBJ1-2; 7 positions match TRBD1. The junction had 9 bases not matched to a gene; V was cut back by 3 bases and J by 5 bases. The CDR3 loop spans 15 amino acids. From germline, CDR1 is SGHTA and CDR2 FQGNSA. CDR3: CASSLRTGALYGYTF. The CDR3 region has the DNA TGTGCCAGCAGCTTGAGGACAGGAGCCCTATATGGCTACACCTTC.

The V gene is TRBV3-1 (or the pseudogene TRBV3-2), the J gene TRBJ2-7; D ambiguous. Germline V gene data show CDR1 as LGHDT and CDR2 as YNNKEL (reference sequence). The V end was cut by 0 bases, the J end by 0 bases, with 9 bases between. The CDR3 covers 15 residues. CDR3 DNA: TGTGCCAGCAGCCAAGATAAGGGTAGCTCCTACGAGCAGTACTTC. Protein sequence: CASSQDKGSSYEQYF.

The chain has TRBV19 and TRBJ1-6; perhaps TRBD1 as D (5 bases). Trimming took off 7 bases at V and 0 bases at J, with 10 bases between the two ends. The CDR3 sequence is 15 residues long. The germline gives CDR1 LNHDA, CDR2 SQIVND (reference sequence). The CDR3 region is CASNDQGSYNSPLHF. The CDR3 DNA reads as TGTGCCAGTAATGACCAGGGCTCCTATAATTCACCCCTCCACTTT.

CDR3 sequence: CASSYGGSQQPQHF. The CDR3 DNA reads as TGTGCCAGCAGTTACGGGGGGAGCCAACAGCCCCAGCATTTT. V gene TRBV6-2 or TRBV6-3 combines with J gene TRBJ1-5; D is perhaps TRBD1 (5 bases). The CDR3 loop spans 14 amino acids. With 2 bases removed from V and 7 bases from J, the gap between germline ends came to 12 bases. The germline gives CDR1 MNHEY, CDR2 SVGEGT.

Remarks on this clone: One end of the junction varies from germline; a read error may be responsible. The chain couples TRBV7-7 to TRBJ1-1, with D perhaps matching TRBD1 (5 bases). The germline V gene has CDR1 SSHAT and CDR2 FNYEAQ (reference sequence). The CDR3 consists of 13 residues. The CDR3 region is CASSLRGDTEAFF. CDR3 nucleotide sequence: TGTGCTAGCAGCTTACGGGGGGACACTGAAGCTTTCTTT.

V and J are TRBV24-1 and TRBJ2-3; 7 bases line up with TRBD2. Germline CDR1 KGHDR, CDR2 SFDVKD. The CDR3 totals 16 residues. Trimming at V came to 5 bases and at J to 1 base, leaving 8 bases not matched to a gene. In nucleotides, the CDR3 is TGTGCCACCAGTGGTCGCGGGGGAAGGGGCACAGATACGCAGTATTTT. This encodes CATSGRGGRGTDTQYF.

CDR3 amino acids: CASSPQGSSYEQYF. CDR3 bases: TGTGCCAGCAGTCCTCAGGGGTCCTCCTACGAGCAGTACTTC. V and J are TRBV28 and TRBJ2-7; tentatively, D is TRBD1 (6 bases). Germline assignment: CDR1 MDHEN and CDR2 SYDVKM. The V and J ends lost 5 bases and 0 bases respectively, with 11 bases between them. The CDR3 covers 14 residues.

The chain joins TRBV4-2 to TRBJ2-7; D unresolved. Per germline, CDR1 LGHNA and CDR2 YNFKEQ. Between the trimmed V and J ends, which lost 1 base and 4 bases, there was a span of 14 bases. This CDR3 comprises 15 residues. The CDR3 nucleotides read TGTGCCAGCAGCCAAGTGGACGTACAAGGTTACGAGCAGTACTTC. Translation gives CASSQVDVQGYEQYF.

The rearrangement links TRBV5-6 to TRBJ1-4; 8 bases map to TRBD1. The V gene end was trimmed by 4 bases and the J gene end by 5 bases; junction bases not matched to a gene: 7. Germline CDR1 reads SGHDT; CDR2 reads YYEEEE. The CDR3 contains 15 residues. CDR3 amino acids: CASSGQGRLNEKLFF. DNA for the CDR3: TGTGCCAGCAGCGGACAGGGCCGGCTCAATGAAAAACTGTTTTTT.

This clone was observed a single time. Here the CDR3 DNA reads TGTGCCAGCTCACCTGAGACAGGGGGCTCCTACGAGCAGTACTTC. It translates to CASSPETGGSYEQYF. This chain uses TRBV18 with TRBJ2-7; TRBD1 agrees at 9 bases. CDR1 KGHSH and CDR2 LQKENI come from the germline V gene. V was pared by 3 bases and J by 0 bases, with 3 bases of the junction left unmatched. The CDR3 is 15 amino acids.

The CDR3 loop is CSVVGASGGLNTEAFF. CDR3 bases: TGCAGCGTAGTCGGGGCCTCGGGGGGGTTGAACACTGAAGCTTTCTTT. The chain is built from TRBV29-1 and TRBJ1-1; weak D call: TRBD1 (5 bases). The CDR3 is 16 amino acids. Germline CDR1 is SQVTM and CDR2 is ANQGSEA. Trimming removed 6 bases at V and 0 bases at J, with 20 bases between.

This clone was detected once. The CDR3 loop is CATSSVQGGADTQYF. For the CDR3, the DNA is TGTGCCACCAGCAGCGTACAGGGTGGGGCAGATACGCAGTATTTT. The chain carries TRBV15 and TRBJ2-3; TRBD1 might be the D (6 bases). This CDR3 has 15 amino acids. V was shortened by 3 bases and J by 4 bases, with 14 bases between the two germline ends. Germline values: CDR1 LNHNV, CDR2 YYDKDF (reference sequence).

The V and J genes are TRBV12-3 or TRBV12-4 and TRBJ2-2; D possibly corresponds to TRBD2 (5 bases). This CDR3 is built from 12 residues. Trimming cost V 6 bases and J 6 bases, with 8 bases left between them. Here the CDR3 DNA reads TGTGCCAGCAGAACTAGGGCCGGGGAGCTGTTTTTT. The encoded protein is CASRTRAGELFF.

V gene TRBV28 combines with J gene TRBJ1-1; the D is unclear. Germline V gene sequence: CDR1 MDHEN, CDR2 SYDVKM. The CDR3 sequence is 12 residues long. V dropped 2 bases and J dropped 2 bases, with 3 bases sitting between them. The CDR3 is CASSLKNTEAFF. Here the CDR3 DNA reads TGTGCCAGCAGTTTAAAAAACACTGAAGCTTTCTTT.

This clone has only one observation. The chain has TRBV28 and TRBJ1-5; D is possibly TRBD1 (5 bases). Germline assignment: CDR1 MDHEN and CDR2 SYDVKM. This CDR3 has 15 residues. Between the trimmed V and J ends, which lost 2 bases and 2 bases, there was a span of 10 bases. CDR3 nucleotides: TGTGCCAGCAGTTTAGGAGGGGCTGGCAATCAGCCCCAGCATTTT. This gives the protein CASSLGGAGNQPQHF.

The chain couples TRBV3-1 (or the pseudogene TRBV3-2) to TRBJ2-3; 10 nucleotides align to TRBD1. Trimming at V came to 1 base and at J to 4 bases, leaving 11 bases not matched to a gene. The CDR3 length is 18 residues. CDR1 and CDR2 from the germline V gene are LGHDT and YNNKEL (reference sequence). CDR3 in amino acids: CASSQVGSPDRGADTQYF. DNA of the CDR3: TGTGCCAGCAGCCAAGTCGGGAGCCCGGACAGGGGGGCAGATACGCAGTATTTT.

V and J are TRBV6-2 or TRBV6-3 and TRBJ1-1, with 7 bases fitting TRBD1. The CDR3 runs to 16 residues. The V and J ends lost 4 bases and 9 bases, in that order; junction bases with no gene match: 17. CDR1 MNHEY and CDR2 SVGEGT come from the germline V gene. DNA of the CDR3: TGTGCCAGCAGTTCCCCCCTACAGGGGCAAGGGATGAAAGCTTTCTTT. Amino acid sequence: CASSSPLQGQGMKAFF.

The rearrangement links TRBV7-2 to TRBJ2-7, with D perhaps TRBD1 or TRBD2 (5 bases each). Germline-derived CDR1 and CDR2 are SGHTA and FQGNSA. V dropped 1 base and J dropped 0 bases, with 7 bases sitting between them. The CDR3 is made up of 14 amino acids. The CDR3 region is CASSLGGGSYEQYF. The CDR3 nucleotides are TGTGCCAGCAGCTTAGGTGGGGGCTCCTACGAGCAGTACTTC. Using reference TRBV7-2 and TRBJ2-7 for the parts outside the CDR3, the full variable domain is GAGVSQSPSNKVTEKGKDVELRCDPISGHTALYWYRQSLGQGLEFLIYFQGNSAPDKSGLPSDRFSAERTGGSVSTLTIQRTQQEDSAVYLCASSLGGGSYEQYFGPGTRLTVT.

This chain uses TRBV18 with TRBJ2-7, with D uncertain. The CDR3 length is 14 residues. Trimming pared 1 base from V and 3 bases from J, leaving 10 bases between. CDR1 is KGHSH, CDR2 LQKENI, per germline. The CDR3 is CASSPLAGSYEQYF. CDR3 sequence (DNA): TGTGCCAGCTCACCACTCGCAGGAAGCTACGAGCAGTACTTC. The entire variable domain, with the rest obtained from reference TRBV18 and TRBJ2-7, is as follows: NAGVMQNPRHLVRRRGQEARLRCSPMKGHSHVYWYRQLPEEGLKFMVYLQKENIIDESGMPKERFSAEFPKEGPSILRIQQVVRGDSAAYFCASSPLAGSYEQYFGPGTRLTVT.

The genes are TRBV5-1 and TRBJ1-2, with D hard to call. V was pared by 0 bases and J by 6 bases, with 12 bases between. The V gene's germline CDR1 is SGHRS and CDR2 YFSETQ. This CDR3 region has 14 residues. The CDR3 here is CASSLGGGLDGYTF. The CDR3 bases are TGCGCCAGCAGCTTGGGGGGAGGGCTGGATGGCTACACCTTC.

The gene calls are TRBV5-1 and TRBJ1-2, with 8 bases that match TRBD1. Per germline, CDR1 SGHRS and CDR2 YFSETQ. The J segment lost 4 bases and the V segment lost 0 bases, leaving 2 bases of the junction unmatched. The CDR3 covers 14 residues. The CDR3 sequence is CASSLATGAYGYTF. The CDR3, as DNA: TGCGCCAGCAGCTTGGCGACAGGGGCCTATGGCTACACCTTC.

This rearrangement joins TRBV28 to TRBJ1-5, with TRBD1 as a possible D gene (5 bases). Germline assignment: CDR1 MDHEN and CDR2 SYDVKM. Trimming shortened V by 1 base and J by 0 bases, and 10 bases separated the two germline ends. This CDR3 spans 16 amino acids. CDR3 bases: TGTGCCAGCAGTTTATCTCGGGGGTATAGCAATCAGCCCCAGCATTTT. This encodes CASSLSRGYSNQPQHF.

The gene calls are TRBV18 and TRBJ2-1, with 9 bases matching TRBD1. The J segment lost 10 bases and the V segment lost 3 bases, leaving 13 bases of the junction unmatched. This CDR3 region has 16 residues. Per the germline V gene, CDR1 is KGHSH and CDR2 is LQKENI. CDR3 in amino acids: CASSPLTGTGFLEQFF. The CDR3 nucleotides read TGTGCCAGCTCACCGTTAACCGGGACAGGGTTCTTGGAGCAGTTCTTC. The full variable domain, rest sourced from reference TRBV18 and TRBJ2-1, is NAGVMQNPRHLVRRRGQEARLRCSPMKGHSHVYWYRQLPEEGLKFMVYLQKENIIDESGMPKERFSAEFPKEGPSILRIQQVVRGDSAAYFCASSPLTGTGFLEQFFGPGTRLTVL.

The genes are TRBV10-3 and TRBJ2-3, with D tentatively TRBD1 (5 bases). The CDR3 extends over 14 amino acids. V was shortened by 6 bases and J by 1 base, with 11 bases between the two germline ends. Per germline, CDR1 ENHRY and CDR2 SYGVKD. CDR3 sequence reads: CAISDSLGTDTQYF. The CDR3 DNA reads as TGTGCCATCAGCGACAGTTTAGGCACAGATACGCAGTATTTT.